Each of the 8 T cell receptor beta chains below was sequenced from the same sample in a study of cytomegalovirus exposure and HLA in healthy donors. 60 Vbeta and 13 Jbeta primers were used in PCR. Repertoires were generated with immunoSEQ multiplex PCR, while TCRdb's copy carries only in-frame clones and drops some. This sample has 110,000 or so clones; more than 65% occur once, and the top ten carry 8.2%. The sample comprised PBMCs. Source of these receptors: a man between 40 and 49 years old in good health and CMV-seropositive.

The J gene is TRBJ2-5, the V gene TRBV27, with D unclear. CDR1 MNHEY and CDR2 SMNVEV come from the germline V gene (reference sequence). The CDR3 has 14 amino acids. The V end lost 2 bases, the J end lost 4 bases, and 11 bases lay between the germline ends. Here the CDR3 DNA reads TGTGCCAGCAGTTTAAGTGAGGTTGGAGAGACCCAGTACTTC. Translation gives CASSLSEVGETQYF.

The table lists this clone with a count of one. This rearrangement joins TRBV2 to TRBJ2-5; 7 nucleotides align to TRBD1. This CDR3 is 13 amino acids long. V shed 1 base and J 7 bases; nucleotides not matched to a gene: 3. Germline V gene lookup returns CDR1 SNHLY and CDR2 FYNNEI. The CDR3 here is CASSEEGAGTQYF. CDR3 nucleotides: TGTGCCAGCAGTGAAGAGGGGGCGGGGACCCAGTACTTC. Combining the CDR3 with reference TRBV2 and TRBJ2-5 gives the whole variable domain EPEVTQTPSHQVTQMGQEVILRCVPISNHLYFYWYRQILGQKVEFLVSFYNNEISEKSEIFDDQFSVERPDGSNFTLKIRSTKLEDSAMYFCASSEEGAGTQYFGPGTRLLVL.

This clone was detected only a few times. The rearrangement uses TRBV7-9 and TRBJ2-5; 11 bases match TRBD2. The germline gives CDR1 SEHNR, CDR2 FQNEAQ (reference sequence). The J segment lost 5 bases and the V segment lost 3 bases, leaving 2 bases of the junction unmatched. This CDR3 is 14 amino acids long. The CDR3 is CASSFSGGAETQYF. As DNA, the CDR3 is TGTGCCAGCAGCTTTAGCGGGGGGGCTGAGACCCAGTACTTC. Based on the CDR3 plus reference TRBV7-9 and TRBJ2-5, the full variable domain is DTGVSQNPRHKITKRGQNVTFRCDPISEHNRLYWYRQTLGQGPEFLTYFQNEAQLEKSRLLSDRFSAERPKGSFSTLEIQRTEQGDSAMYLCASSFSGGAETQYFGPGTRLLVL.

This clone was counted once. This sample also contains other DNA sequences that code for the same CDR3. The CDR3 loop is CASSLGGSTDTQYF. CDR3 bases: TGTGCCAGCAGTTTGGGGGGGAGCACAGATACGCAGTATTTT. The chain is built from TRBV28 and TRBJ2-3; 7 bases fit TRBD2. In germline, CDR1 is MDHEN, CDR2 SYDVKM. V dropped 3 bases and J dropped 0; count of bases not matched to a gene: 0. The CDR3 length is 14 residues.

The chain couples TRBV30 to TRBJ1-5; tentative D call: TRBD1 (6 bases). The length of the CDR3 is 15 residues. Trimming took off 3 bases at V and 0 bases at J, with 12 bases between the two ends. From germline, CDR1 is GTSNPN and CDR2 SVGIG (reference sequence). This chain's CDR3 is CAWRTRGNSNQPQHF. The CDR3 DNA reads as TGTGCCTGGAGGACAAGGGGGAATAGCAATCAGCCCCAGCATTTT.

V is TRBV27 and J is TRBJ2-7; no definite D call. CDR3 length equals 15 residues. Trimming took off 5 bases at V and 3 bases at J, with 17 bases between the two ends. Germline loops: CDR1 MNHEY, CDR2 SMNVEV (reference sequence). CDR3 sequence: CASSIPGSPHYEQYF. CDR3 in DNA: TGTGCCAGCAGTATCCCCGGGTCTCCCCACTACGAGCAGTACTTC.

A word on this clone: Other DNA sequences in the same sample also yield this CDR3. This chain joins TRBV18 and TRBJ1-1, with D maybe TRBD1 (5 bases). This CDR3 is built from 13 residues. Germline V gene lookup returns CDR1 KGHSH and CDR2 LQKENI. The V and J ends lost 5 bases and 2 bases respectively, with 9 bases between them. The CDR3 DNA sequence: TGTGCCAGCTCAACCGGACAAAACACTGAAGCTTTCTTT. Its protein product is CASSTGQNTEAFF.

The chain combines TRBV4-1 with TRBJ1-1, with 7 bases lining up with TRBD1. Trimming removed 1 base from V and 1 base from J; junction bases left unmatched: 3. Germline values: CDR1 MGHRA, CDR2 YSYEKL. This CDR3 is built from 15 residues. The CDR3: CASSQGNRGNTEAFF. DNA for the CDR3: TGCGCCAGCAGCCAAGGGAACAGGGGGAACACTGAAGCTTTCTTT.